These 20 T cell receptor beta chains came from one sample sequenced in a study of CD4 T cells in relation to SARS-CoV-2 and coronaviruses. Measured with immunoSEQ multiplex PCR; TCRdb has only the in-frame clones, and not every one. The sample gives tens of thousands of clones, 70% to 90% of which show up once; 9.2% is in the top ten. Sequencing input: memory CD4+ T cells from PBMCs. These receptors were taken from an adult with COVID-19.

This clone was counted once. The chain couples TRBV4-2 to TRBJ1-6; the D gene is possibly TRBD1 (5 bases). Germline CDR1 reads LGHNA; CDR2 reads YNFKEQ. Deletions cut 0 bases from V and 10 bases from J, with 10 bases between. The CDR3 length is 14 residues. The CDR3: CASSQERGGSPLHF. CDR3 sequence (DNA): TGTGCCAGCAGCCAAGAGCGGGGGGGATCACCCCTCCACTTT.

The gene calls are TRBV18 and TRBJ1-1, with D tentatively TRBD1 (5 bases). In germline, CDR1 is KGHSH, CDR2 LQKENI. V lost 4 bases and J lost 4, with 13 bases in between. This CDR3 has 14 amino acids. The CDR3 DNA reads TGTGCCAGCTCACTACACTTTGGGACCACTGAAGCTTTCTTT. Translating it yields CASSLHFGTTEAFF.

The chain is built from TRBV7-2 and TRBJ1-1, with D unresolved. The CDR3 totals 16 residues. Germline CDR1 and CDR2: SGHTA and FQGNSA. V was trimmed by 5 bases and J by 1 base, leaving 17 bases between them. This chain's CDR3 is CASSLDGRVGNTEAFF. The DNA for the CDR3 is TGTGCCAGCAGCCTAGACGGGAGGGTGGGGAACACTGAAGCTTTCTTT. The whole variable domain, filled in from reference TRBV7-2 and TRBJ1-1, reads GAGVSQSPSNKVTEKGKDVELRCDPISGHTALYWYRQSLGQGLEFLIYFQGNSAPDKSGLPSDRFSAERTGGSVSTLTIQRTQQEDSAVYLCASSLDGRVGNTEAFFGQGTRLTVV.

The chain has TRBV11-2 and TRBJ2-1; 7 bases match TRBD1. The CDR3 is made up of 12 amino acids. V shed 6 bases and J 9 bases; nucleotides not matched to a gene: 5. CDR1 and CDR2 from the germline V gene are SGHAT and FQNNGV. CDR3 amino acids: CASSANRGEQFF. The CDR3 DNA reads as TGTGCCAGCAGTGCTAACAGGGGTGAGCAGTTCTTC.

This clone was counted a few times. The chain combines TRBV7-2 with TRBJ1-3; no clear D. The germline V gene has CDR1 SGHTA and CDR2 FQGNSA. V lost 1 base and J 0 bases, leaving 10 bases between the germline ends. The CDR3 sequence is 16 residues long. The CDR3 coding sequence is TGTGCCAGCAGCTTAGGGGCCTCCCTCTCTGGAAACACCATATATTTT. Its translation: CASSLGASLSGNTIYF. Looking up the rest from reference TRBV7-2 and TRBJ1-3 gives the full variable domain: GAGVSQSPSNKVTEKGKDVELRCDPISGHTALYWYRQSLGQGLEFLIYFQGNSAPDKSGLPSDRFSAERTGGSVSTLTIQRTQQEDSAVYLCASSLGASLSGNTIYFGEGSWLTVV.

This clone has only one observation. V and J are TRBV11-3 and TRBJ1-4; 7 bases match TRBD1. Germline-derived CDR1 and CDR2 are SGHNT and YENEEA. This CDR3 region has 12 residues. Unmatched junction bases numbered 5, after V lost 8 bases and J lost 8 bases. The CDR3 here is CASLTGVEKLFF. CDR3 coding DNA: TGTGCCAGCCTAACAGGGGTCGAAAAACTGTTTTTT.

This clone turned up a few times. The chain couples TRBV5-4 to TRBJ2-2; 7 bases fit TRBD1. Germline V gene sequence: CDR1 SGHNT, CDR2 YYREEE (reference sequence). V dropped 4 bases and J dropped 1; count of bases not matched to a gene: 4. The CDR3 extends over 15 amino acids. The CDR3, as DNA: TGTGCCAGCAGCCTTCGGACAGGGAACACCGGGGAGCTGTTTTTT. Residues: CASSLRTGNTGELFF. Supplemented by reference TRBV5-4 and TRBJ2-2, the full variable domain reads ETGVTQSPTHLIKTRGQQVTLRCSSQSGHNTVSWYQQALGQGPQFIFQYYREEENGRGNFPPRFSGLQFPNYSSELNVNALELDDSALYLCASSLRTGNTGELFFGEGSRLTVL.

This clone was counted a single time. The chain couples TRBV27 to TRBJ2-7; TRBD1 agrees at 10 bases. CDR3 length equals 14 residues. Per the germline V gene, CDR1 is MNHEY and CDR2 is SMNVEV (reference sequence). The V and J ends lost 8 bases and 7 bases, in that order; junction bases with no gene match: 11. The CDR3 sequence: CASAPAGTGVEQYF. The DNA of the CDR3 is TGTGCCAGCGCCCCAGCCGGGACAGGGGTGGAGCAGTACTTC.

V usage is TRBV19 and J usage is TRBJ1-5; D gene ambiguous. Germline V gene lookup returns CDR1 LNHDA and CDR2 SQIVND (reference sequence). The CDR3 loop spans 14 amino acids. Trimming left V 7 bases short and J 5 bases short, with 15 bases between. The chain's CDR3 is CASKISSGDQPQHF. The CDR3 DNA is TGTGCCAGTAAAATTTCCTCGGGAGATCAGCCCCAGCATTTT.

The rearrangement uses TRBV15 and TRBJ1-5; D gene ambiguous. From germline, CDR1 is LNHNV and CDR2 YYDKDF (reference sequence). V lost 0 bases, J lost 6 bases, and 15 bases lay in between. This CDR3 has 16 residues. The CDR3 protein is CATSRDRGASFQPQHF. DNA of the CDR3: TGTGCCACCAGCAGAGATAGAGGAGCGAGTTTTCAGCCCCAGCATTTT.

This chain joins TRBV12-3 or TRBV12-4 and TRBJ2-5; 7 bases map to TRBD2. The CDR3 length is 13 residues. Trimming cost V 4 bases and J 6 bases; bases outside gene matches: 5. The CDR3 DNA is TGTGCCAGCAGTTCGGGACTACCCCAGACCCAGTACTTC. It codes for CASSSGLPQTQYF.

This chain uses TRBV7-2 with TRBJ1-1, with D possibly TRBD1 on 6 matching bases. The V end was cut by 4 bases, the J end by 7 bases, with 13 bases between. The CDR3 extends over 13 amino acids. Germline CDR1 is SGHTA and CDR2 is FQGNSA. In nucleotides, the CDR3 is TGTGCCAGCAGCTGGAGGGACACCCTTGAAGCTTTCTTT. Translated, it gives CASSWRDTLEAFF. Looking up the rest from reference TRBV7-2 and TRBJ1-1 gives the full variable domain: GAGVSQSPSNKVTEKGKDVELRCDPISGHTALYWYRQSLGQGLEFLIYFQGNSAPDKSGLPSDRFSAERTGGSVSTLTIQRTQQEDSAVYLCASSWRDTLEAFFGQGTRLTVV.

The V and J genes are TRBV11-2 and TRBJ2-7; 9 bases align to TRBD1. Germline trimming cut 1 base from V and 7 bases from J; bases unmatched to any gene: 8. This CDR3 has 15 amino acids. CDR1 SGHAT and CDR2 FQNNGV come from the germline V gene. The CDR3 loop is CASSLAGTGPWEQYF. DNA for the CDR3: TGTGCCAGCAGCTTAGCTGGGACAGGGCCATGGGAGCAGTACTTC. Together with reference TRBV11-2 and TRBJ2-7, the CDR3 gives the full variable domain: EAGVAQSPRYKIIEKRQSVAFWCNPISGHATLYWYQQILGQGPKLLIQFQNNGVVDDSQLPKDRFSAERLKGVDSTLKIQPAKLEDSAVYLCASSLAGTGPWEQYFGPGTRLTVT.

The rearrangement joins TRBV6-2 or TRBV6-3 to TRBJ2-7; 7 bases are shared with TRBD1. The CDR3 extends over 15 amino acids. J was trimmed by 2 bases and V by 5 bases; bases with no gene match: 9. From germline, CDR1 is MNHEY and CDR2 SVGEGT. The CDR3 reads CASSAPGQIPYEQYF. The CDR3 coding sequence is TGTGCCAGCAGTGCCCCGGGACAGATACCCTACGAGCAGTACTTC.

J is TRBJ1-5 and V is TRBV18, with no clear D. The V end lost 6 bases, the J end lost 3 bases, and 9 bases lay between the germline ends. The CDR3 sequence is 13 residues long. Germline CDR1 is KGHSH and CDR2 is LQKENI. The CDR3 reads CASSVGSNQPQHF. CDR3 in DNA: TGTGCCAGCTCTGTGGGTTCCAATCAGCCCCAGCATTTT.

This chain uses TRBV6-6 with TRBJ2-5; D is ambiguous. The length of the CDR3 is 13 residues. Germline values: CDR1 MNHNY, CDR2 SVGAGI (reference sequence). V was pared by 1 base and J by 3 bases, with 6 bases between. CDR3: CASSYFGEETQYF. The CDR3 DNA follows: TGTGCCAGCAGTTACTTTGGGGAAGAGACCCAGTACTTC.

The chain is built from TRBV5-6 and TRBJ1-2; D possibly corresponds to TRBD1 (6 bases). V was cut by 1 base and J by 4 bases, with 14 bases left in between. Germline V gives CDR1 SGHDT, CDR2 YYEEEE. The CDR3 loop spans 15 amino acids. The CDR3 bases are TGTGCCAGCAGCTTGTGGGGGGCGGGCTCCTATGGCTACACCTTC. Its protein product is CASSLWGAGSYGYTF. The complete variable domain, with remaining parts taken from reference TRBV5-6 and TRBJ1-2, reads DAGVTQSPTHLIKTRGQQVTLRCSPKSGHDTVSWYQQALGQGPQFIFQYYEEEERQRGNFPDRFSGHQFPNYSSELNVNALLLGDSALYLCASSLWGAGSYGYTFGSGTRLTVV.

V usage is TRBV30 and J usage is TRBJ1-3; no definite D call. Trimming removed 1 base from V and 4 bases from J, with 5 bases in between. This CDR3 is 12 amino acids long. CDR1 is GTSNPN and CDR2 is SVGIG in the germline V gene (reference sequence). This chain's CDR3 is CAWSGRGNTIYF. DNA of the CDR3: TGTGCCTGGAGTGGCCGGGGAAACACCATATATTTT.

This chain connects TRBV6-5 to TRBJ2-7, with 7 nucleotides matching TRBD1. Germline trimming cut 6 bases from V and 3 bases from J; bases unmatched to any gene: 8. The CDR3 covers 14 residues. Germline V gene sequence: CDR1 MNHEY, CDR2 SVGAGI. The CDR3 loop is CASRGRQGNYEQYF. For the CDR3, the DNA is TGTGCCAGCAGGGGACGACAGGGCAACTACGAGCAGTACTTC.

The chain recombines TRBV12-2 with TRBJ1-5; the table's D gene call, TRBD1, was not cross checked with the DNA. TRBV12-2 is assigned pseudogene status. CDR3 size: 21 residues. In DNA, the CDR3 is TGTGCAAGTCGCTTAGCGATATGGACAGGGGCAGGTTGTGTTAGCAATCAGCCCCAGCATTTT. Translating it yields CASRLAIWTGAGCVSNQPQHF.